Listed here is a single TCR beta chain. Study processing details: Researchers report that nucleated cell counts were estimated from reference gene primer amplification. Profiled with immunoSEQ multiplex PCR; TCRdb holds only in-frame clones, not every one. That table supplies the V and J calls and clone size; D and trimming were determined from the DNA. The sample lists 35,000 to 50,000 clones, 85% to 90% occurring once. The data stem from a study of blood T cell repertoires in COVID-19. Study summary: Sources were T cells, B-cell-depleted T cells, or PBMCs; the material itself was cDNA or gDNA.

CDR1 is LGHDT and CDR2 is YNNKEL in the germline V gene (reference sequence). The CDR3 spans 15 residues. Trimming at V came to 0 bases and at J to 7 bases, leaving 7 bases not matched to a gene. The specimen was peripheral blood. The TCR was taken from a man between 50 and 59 years old with active COVID-19. The rearrangement links TRBV3-1 (or the pseudogene TRBV3-2) to TRBJ2-5, with 8 bases that match TRBD2. CDR3 residues: CASSQERSGGGTQYF. CDR3 bases: TGTGCCAGCAGCCAAGAGCGGAGCGGGGGCGGGACCCAGTACTTC.